This T cell receptor (beta chain) was sequenced during a study of CD8+ T cells in alopecia areata. Whole-study results and caveats: Especially in alopecia totalis/universalis, lesional scalp showed greater clonality than normal scalp did.

It was cDNA, reverse transcribed from extracted RNA, that served as the sequencing template. Some clones are missing from TCRdb's copy, which holds only in-frame ones; the method was immunoSEQ multiplex PCR. This record lists more than 90,000 clones, none seen once only, and the top ten clones contain 20%. To note about this clone: Its cognate antigen is unknown. Germline and genes: mouse. The read comes to an end 4 residues before the CDR3 does, leaving the germline J gene to fill in the end.

CDR1 is FNHDT, CDR2 SITEND, per germline (reference sequence). V was clipped by 2 bases and J by 3 bases; unmatched bases: 7. CDR3 size: 15 residues. The receptor was derived from a C3H/HeJ mouse with alopecia areata. The MHC haplotype of this mouse line is H2-k. Sequenced material: lesional skin. The rearrangement links TRBV19 to TRBJ2-7; 8 bases are a match to TRBD2. This CDR3 is CASSMLGGFIYEQYF. Partial CDR3 DNA: TGTGCCAGCAGTATGCTGGGGGGCTTCATCTAT.